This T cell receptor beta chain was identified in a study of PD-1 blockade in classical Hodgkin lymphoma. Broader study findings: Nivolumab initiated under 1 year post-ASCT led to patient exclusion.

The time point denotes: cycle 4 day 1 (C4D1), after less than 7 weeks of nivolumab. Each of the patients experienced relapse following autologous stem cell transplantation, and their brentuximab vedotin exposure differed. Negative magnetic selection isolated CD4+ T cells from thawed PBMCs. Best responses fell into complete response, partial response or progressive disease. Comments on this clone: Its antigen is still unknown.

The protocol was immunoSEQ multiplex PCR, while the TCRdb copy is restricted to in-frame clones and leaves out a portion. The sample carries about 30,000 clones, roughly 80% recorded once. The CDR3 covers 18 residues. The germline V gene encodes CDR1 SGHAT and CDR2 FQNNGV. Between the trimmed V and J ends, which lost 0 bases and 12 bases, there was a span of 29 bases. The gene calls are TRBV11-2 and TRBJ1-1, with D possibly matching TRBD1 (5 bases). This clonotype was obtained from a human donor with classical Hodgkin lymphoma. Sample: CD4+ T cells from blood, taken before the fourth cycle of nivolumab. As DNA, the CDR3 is TGTGCCAGCAGCTTAGATCGGGGGGAAGTTGAATCCGGGCTTCCATCTTTCTTT. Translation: CASSLDRGEVESGLPSFF.